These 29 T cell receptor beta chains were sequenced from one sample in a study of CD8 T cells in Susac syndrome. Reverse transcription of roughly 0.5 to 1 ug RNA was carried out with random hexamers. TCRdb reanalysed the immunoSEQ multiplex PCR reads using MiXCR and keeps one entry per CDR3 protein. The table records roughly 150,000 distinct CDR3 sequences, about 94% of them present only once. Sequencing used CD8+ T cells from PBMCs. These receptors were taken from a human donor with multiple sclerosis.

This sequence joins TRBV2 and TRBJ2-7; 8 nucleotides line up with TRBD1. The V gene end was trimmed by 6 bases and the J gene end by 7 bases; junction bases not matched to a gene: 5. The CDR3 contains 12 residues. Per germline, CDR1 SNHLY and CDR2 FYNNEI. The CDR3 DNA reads TGTGCCAGCAGGGACAGGGCTAGGGAGCAGTACTTC. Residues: CASRDRAREQYF.

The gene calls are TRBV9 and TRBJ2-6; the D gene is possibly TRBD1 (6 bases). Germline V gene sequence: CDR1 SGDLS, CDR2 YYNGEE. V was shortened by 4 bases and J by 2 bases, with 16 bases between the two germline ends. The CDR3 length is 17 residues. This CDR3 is CASSSGTWEAGANVLTF. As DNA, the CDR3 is TGTGCCAGCAGCTCGGGGACATGGGAAGCTGGGGCCAACGTCCTGACTTTC.

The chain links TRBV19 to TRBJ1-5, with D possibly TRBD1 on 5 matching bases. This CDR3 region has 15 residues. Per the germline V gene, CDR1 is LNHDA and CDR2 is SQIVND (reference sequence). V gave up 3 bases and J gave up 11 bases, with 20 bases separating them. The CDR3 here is CASSIGQGKGRAQHF. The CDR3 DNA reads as TGTGCCAGTAGTATTGGCCAGGGAAAAGGTCGAGCCCAGCATTTT.

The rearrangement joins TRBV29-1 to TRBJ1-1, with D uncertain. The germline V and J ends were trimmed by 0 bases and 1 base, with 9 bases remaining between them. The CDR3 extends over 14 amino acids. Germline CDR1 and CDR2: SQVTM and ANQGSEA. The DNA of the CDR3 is TGCAGCGTTGAAGAAGAAGGATGGAACACTGAAGCTTTCTTT. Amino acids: CSVEEEGWNTEAFF.

CDR3 DNA sequence: TGTGCCAGCAGTCCCCCCTGGGACAGGGAGAGGGAGACCCAGTACTTC. Translated: CASSPPWDRERETQYF. The J gene is TRBJ2-5, the V gene TRBV28; 9 bases are a match to TRBD1. Germline CDR1 reads MDHEN; CDR2 reads SYDVKM. With V trimmed by 5 bases and J by 5 bases, 12 bases remained unmatched. This CDR3 comprises 16 residues.

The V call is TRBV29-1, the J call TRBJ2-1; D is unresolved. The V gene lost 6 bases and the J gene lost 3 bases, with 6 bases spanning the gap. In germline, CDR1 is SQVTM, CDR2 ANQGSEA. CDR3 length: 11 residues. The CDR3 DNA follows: TGCAGCGTGCACAGCTACAATGAGCAGTTCTTC. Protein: CSVHSYNEQFF.

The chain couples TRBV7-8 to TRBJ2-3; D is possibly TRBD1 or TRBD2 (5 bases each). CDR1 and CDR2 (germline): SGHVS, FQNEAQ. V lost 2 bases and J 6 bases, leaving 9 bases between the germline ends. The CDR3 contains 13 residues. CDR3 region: CASSLNEGDTQYF. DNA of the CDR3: TGTGCCAGCAGCTTAAACGAGGGGGATACGCAGTATTTT.

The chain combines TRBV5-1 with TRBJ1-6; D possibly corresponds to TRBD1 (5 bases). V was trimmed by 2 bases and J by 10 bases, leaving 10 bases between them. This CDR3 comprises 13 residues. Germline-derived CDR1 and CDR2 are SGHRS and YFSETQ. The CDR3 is CASSFGTGSPLHF. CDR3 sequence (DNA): TGCGCCAGCAGCTTCGGAACAGGATCACCCCTCCACTTT.

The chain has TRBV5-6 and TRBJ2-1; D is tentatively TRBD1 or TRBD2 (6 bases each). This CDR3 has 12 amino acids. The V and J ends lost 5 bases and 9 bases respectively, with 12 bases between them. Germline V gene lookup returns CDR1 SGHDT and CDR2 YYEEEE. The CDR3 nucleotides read TGTGCCAGCAGTCGGGGGCCTAGTGAGCAGTTCTTC. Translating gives CASSRGPSEQFF.

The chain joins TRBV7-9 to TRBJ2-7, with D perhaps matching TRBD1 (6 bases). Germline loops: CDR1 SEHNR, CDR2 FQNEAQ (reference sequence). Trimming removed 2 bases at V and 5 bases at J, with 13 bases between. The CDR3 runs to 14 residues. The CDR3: CASSLSGTWDEQYF. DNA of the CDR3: TGTGCCAGCAGCTTATCGGGGACATGGGACGAGCAGTACTTC.

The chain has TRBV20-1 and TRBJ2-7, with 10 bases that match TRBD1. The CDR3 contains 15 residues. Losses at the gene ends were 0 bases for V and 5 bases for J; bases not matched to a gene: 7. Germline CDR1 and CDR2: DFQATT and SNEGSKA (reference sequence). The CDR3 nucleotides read TGCAGTGCTAGAGATTACGACAGGGGGCTCGACGAGCAGTACTTC. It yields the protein CSARDYDRGLDEQYF.

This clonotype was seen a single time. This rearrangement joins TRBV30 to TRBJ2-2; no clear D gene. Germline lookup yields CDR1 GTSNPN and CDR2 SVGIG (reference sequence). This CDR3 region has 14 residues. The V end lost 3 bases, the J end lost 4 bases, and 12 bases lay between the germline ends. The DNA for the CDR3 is TGTGCCTGGAGCCCGCTGGCTGGCACCGGGGAGCTGTTTTTT. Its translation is CAWSPLAGTGELFF. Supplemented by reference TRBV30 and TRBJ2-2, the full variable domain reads SQTIHQWPATLVQPVGSPLSLECTVEGTSNPNLYWYRQAAGRGLQLLFYSVGIGQISSEVPQNLSASRPQDRQFILSSKKLLLSDSGFYLCAWSPLAGTGELFFGEGSRLTVL.

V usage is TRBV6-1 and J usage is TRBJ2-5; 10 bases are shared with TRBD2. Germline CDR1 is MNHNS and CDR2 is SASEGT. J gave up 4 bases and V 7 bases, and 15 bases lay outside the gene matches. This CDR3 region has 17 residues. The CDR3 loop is CASNPPPVLAGTETQYF. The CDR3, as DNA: TGTGCCAGCAACCCACCGCCCGTACTAGCGGGGACAGAGACCCAGTACTTC.

The CDR3: CASSQGGASNEKLFF. DNA for the CDR3: TGCGCCAGCAGCCAAGGAGGGGCTTCTAATGAAAAACTGTTTTTT. V and J are TRBV4-1 and TRBJ1-4; a possible D gene is TRBD1 (5 bases). Trimming removed 1 base at V and 3 bases at J, with 9 bases between. The CDR3 runs to 15 residues. CDR1 and CDR2 (germline): MGHRA, YSYEKL.

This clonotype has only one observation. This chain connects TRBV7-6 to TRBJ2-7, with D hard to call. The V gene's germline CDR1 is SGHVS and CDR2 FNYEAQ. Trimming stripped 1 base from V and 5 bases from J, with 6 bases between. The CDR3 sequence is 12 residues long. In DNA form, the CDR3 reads TGTGCCAGCAGCTTAGGACTTAACGAGCAGTACTTC. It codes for CASSLGLNEQYF.

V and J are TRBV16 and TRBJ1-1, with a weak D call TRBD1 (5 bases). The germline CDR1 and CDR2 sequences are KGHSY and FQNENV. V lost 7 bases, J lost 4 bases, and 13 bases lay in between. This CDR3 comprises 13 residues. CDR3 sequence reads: CASNKQGGTEAFF. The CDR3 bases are TGTGCCAGCAATAAGCAGGGAGGCACTGAAGCTTTCTTT.

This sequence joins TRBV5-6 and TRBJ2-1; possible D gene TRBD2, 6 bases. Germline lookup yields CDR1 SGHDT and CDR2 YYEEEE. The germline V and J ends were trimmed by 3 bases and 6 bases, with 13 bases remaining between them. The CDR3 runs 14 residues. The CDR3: CASSSGLWGNEQFF. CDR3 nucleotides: TGTGCCAGCAGCTCGGGACTCTGGGGCAATGAGCAGTTCTTC.

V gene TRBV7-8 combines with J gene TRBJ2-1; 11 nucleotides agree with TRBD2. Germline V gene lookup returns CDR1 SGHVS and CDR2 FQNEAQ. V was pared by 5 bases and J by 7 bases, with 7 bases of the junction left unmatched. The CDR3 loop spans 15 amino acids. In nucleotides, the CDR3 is TGTGCCAGCAGCCCTTATAGCGGGGGGGCAAATGAGCAGTTCTTC. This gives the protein CASSPYSGGANEQFF.

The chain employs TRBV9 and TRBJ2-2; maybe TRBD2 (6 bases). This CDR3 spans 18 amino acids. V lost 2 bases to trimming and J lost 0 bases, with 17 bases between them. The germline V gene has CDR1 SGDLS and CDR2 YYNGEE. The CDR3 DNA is TGTGCCAGCAGCGTGTCAGCGGGTAAACGATCGAACACCGGGGAGCTGTTTTTT. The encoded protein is CASSVSAGKRSNTGELFF.

CDR3 amino acids: CASSTTGSGANVLTF. The DNA of the CDR3 is TGTGCCAGCAGCACCACAGGCTCTGGGGCCAACGTCCTGACTTTC. The gene calls are TRBV7-9 and TRBJ2-6; a weak D match, TRBD1 (5 bases). Per germline, CDR1 SEHNR and CDR2 FQNEAQ (reference sequence). This CDR3 has 15 residues. Trimming shortened V by 5 bases and J by 0 bases, and 8 bases separated the two germline ends.

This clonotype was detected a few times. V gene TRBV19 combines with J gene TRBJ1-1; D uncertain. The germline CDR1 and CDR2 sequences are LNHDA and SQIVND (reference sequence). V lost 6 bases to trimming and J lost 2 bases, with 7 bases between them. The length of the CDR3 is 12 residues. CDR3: CASRLGNTEAFF. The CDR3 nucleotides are TGTGCCAGTAGACTGGGAAACACTGAAGCTTTCTTT.

The CDR3 region is CASSSRAGGRRQETQYF. In DNA form, the CDR3 reads TGTGCCAGCAGCTCTAGAGCGGGAGGGCGGAGGCAAGAGACCCAGTACTTC. The chain carries TRBV13 and TRBJ2-5, with 10 bases lining up with TRBD2. The CDR3 is 17 residues long. CDR1 is PRHDT, CDR2 FYEKMQ, per germline (reference sequence). Trimming at V came to 4 bases and at J to 2 bases, leaving 10 bases not matched to a gene.

The CDR3 DNA follows: TGTGCCAGCGACCCCGCTAGCGGGGGGTCAGGTCGCACAGATACGCAGTATTTT. It translates to CASDPASGGSGRTDTQYF. The chain joins TRBV7-9 to TRBJ2-3, with 11 bases lining up with TRBD2. Germline CDR1 reads SEHNR; CDR2 reads FQNEAQ (reference sequence). J lost 1 base, V lost 8 bases, and 14 bases had no gene match. There are 18 residues in the CDR3.

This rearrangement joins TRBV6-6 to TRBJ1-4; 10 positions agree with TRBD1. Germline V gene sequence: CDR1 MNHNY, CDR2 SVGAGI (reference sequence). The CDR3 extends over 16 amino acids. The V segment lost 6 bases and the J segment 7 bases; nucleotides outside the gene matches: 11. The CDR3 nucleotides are TGTGCCAGCAGAGAGGGGGACAGGGGTACGCGTGAAAAACTGTTTTTT. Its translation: CASREGDRGTREKLFF.

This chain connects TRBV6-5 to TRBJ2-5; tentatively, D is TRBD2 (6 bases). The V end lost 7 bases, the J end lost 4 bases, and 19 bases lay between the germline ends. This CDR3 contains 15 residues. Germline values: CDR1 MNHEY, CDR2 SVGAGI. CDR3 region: CASTQYVGGGETQYF. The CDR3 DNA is TGTGCCAGCACCCAATACGTGGGGGGAGGAGAGACCCAGTACTTC.

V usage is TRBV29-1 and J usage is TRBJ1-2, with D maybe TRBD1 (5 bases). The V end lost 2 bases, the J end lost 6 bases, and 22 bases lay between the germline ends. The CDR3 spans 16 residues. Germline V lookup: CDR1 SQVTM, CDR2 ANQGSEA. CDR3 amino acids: CSVEKGEASRANGYTF. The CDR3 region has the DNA TGCAGCGTTGAAAAAGGGGAGGCGTCGAGGGCTAATGGCTACACCTTC.

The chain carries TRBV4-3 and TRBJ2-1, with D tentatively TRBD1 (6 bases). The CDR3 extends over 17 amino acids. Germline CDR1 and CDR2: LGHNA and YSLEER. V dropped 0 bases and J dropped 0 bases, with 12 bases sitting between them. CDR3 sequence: CASSQDGGRGSYNEQFF. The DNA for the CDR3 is TGCGCCAGCAGCCAAGATGGGGGCAGGGGCTCCTACAATGAGCAGTTCTTC.

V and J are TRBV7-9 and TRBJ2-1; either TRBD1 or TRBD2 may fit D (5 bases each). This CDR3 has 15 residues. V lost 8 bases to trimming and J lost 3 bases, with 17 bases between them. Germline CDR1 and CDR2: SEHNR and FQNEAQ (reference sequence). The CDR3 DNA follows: TGTGCCAGCTGGGGGTCACAGCTCAGCTACAATGAGCAGTTCTTC. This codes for CASWGSQLSYNEQFF.

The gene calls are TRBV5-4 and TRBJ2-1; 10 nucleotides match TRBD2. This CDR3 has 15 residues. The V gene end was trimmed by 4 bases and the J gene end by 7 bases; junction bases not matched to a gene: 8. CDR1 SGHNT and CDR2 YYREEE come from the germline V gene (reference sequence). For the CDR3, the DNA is TGTGCCAGCAGCGGAGGACTAGCGGTACCTAATGAGCAGTTCTTC. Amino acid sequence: CASSGGLAVPNEQFF. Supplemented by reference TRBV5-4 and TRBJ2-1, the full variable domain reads ETGVTQSPTHLIKTRGQQVTLRCSSQSGHNTVSWYQQALGQGPQFIFQYYREEENGRGNFPPRFSGLQFPNYSSELNVNALELDDSALYLCASSGGLAVPNEQFFGPGTRLTVL.